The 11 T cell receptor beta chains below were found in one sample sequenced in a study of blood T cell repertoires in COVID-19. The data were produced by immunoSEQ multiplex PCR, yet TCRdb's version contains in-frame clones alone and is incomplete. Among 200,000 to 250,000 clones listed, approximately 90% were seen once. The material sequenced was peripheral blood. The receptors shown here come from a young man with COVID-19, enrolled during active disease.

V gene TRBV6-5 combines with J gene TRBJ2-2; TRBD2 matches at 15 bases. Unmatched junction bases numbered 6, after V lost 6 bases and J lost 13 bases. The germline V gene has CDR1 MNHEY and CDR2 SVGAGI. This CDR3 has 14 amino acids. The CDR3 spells CASSWTSGRAGLFF. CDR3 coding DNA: TGTGCCAGCAGCTGGACTAGCGGGAGGGCCGGGCTGTTTTTT.

The CDR3 coding sequence is TGCAGTGCCCCCCTTGCCGGGGAGCTGTTTTTT. The encoded protein is CSAPLAGELFF. This chain joins TRBV20-1 and TRBJ2-2; D unclear. CDR3 size: 11 residues. Germline V gene data show CDR1 as DFQATT and CDR2 as SNEGSKA (reference sequence). Between the trimmed V and J ends, which lost 6 bases and 6 bases, there was a span of 8 bases.

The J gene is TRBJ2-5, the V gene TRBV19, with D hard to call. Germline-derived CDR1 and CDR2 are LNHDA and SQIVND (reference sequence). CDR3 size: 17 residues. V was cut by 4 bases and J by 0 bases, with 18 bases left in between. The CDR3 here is CASSTPGRIKYQETQYF. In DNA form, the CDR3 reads TGTGCCAGTAGTACCCCAGGCAGGATTAAGTACCAAGAGACCCAGTACTTC.

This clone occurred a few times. The CDR3: CASSTGGYQPQHF. The CDR3 bases are TGTGCCAGCAGTACAGGGGGGTACCAGCCCCAGCATTTT. V gene TRBV28 combines with J gene TRBJ1-5, with 8 bases identical to TRBD1. The CDR3 is made up of 13 amino acids. The junction had 4 bases not matched to a gene; V was cut back by 5 bases and J by 7 bases. The germline V gene has CDR1 MDHEN and CDR2 SYDVKM.

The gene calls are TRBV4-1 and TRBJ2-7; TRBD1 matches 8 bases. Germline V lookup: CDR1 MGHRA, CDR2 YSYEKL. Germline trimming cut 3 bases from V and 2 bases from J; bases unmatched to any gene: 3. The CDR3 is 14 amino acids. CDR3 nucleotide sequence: TGCGCCAGCAGCCACGGACAGGGCGCCTACGAGCAGTACTTC. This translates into CASSHGQGAYEQYF.

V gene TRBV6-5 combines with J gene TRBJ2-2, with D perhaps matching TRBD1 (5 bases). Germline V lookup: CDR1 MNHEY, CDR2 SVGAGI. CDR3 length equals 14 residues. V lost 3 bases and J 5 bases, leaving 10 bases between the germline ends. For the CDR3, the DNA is TGTGCCAGCAGTTATACGGCAGGGACCGGGGAGCTGTTTTTT. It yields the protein CASSYTAGTGELFF.

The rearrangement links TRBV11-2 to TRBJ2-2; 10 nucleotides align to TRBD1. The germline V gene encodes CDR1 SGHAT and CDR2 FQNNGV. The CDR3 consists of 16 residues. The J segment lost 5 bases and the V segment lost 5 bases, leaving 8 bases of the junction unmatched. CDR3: CASSTFGQGGTGELFF. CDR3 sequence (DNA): TGTGCCAGCAGCACCTTCGGACAGGGGGGGACCGGGGAGCTGTTTTTT.

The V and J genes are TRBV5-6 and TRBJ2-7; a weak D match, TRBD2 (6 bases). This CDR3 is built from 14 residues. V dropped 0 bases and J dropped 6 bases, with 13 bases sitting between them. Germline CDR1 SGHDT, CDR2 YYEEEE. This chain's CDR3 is CASSLGLEGLEQYF. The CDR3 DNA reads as TGTGCCAGCAGCTTGGGACTGGAGGGGCTCGAGCAGTACTTC.

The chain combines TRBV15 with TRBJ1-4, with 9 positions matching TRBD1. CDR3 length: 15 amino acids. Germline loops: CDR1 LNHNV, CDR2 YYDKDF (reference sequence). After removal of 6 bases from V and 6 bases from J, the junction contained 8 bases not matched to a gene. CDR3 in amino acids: CATRRGTGTYEKLFF. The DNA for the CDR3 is TGTGCCACCAGACGGGGGACAGGGACGTATGAAAAACTGTTTTTT.

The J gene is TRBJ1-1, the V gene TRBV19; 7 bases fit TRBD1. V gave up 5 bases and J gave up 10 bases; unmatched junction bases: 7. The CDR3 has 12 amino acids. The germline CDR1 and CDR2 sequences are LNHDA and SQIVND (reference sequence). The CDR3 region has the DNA TGTGCCAGTAGTTATCAAGACAGGGCAGCTTTCTTT. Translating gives CASSYQDRAAFF.

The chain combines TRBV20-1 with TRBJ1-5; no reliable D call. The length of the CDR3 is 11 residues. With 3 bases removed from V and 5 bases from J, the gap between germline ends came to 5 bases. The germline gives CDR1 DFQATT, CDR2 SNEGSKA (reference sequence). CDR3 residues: CSASPDQPQHF. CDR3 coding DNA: TGCAGTGCTAGTCCGGATCAGCCCCAGCATTTT.